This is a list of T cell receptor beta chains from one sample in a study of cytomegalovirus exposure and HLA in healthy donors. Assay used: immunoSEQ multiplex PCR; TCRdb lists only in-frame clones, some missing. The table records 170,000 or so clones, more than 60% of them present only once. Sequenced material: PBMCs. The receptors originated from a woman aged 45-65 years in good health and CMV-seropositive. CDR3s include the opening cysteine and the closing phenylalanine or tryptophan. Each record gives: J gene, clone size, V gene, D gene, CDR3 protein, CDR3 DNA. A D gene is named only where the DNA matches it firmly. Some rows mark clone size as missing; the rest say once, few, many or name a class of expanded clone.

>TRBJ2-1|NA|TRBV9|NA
CASSVSGSYNEQFF
TGTGCCAGCAGCGTCTCCGGGTCTTACAATGAGCAGTTCTTC
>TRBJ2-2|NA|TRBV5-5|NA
CASSFQTGELFF
TGTGCCAGCAGCTTCCAAACCGGGGAGCTGTTTTTT
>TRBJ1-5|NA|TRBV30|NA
CAWSRAGAEDQPQHF
TGTGCCTGGAGTAGAGCGGGGGCTGAGGATCAGCCCCAGCATTTT
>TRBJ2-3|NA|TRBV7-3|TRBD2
CASSPQSASGPRDTQYF
TGTGCCAGCAGCCCCCAGAGTGCTAGCGGGCCCAGAGATACGCAGTATTTT
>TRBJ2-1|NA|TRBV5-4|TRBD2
CASSLDTSGDEQFF
TGTGCCAGCAGCTTGGATACTAGCGGGGATGAGCAGTTCTTC
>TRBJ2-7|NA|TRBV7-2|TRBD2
CASSSRGLAGGHYEQYF
TGTGCCAGCAGCTCCCGGGGGCTAGCGGGAGGGCACTACGAGCAGTACTTC
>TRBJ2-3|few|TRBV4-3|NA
CASSQEGVRDTDTQYF
TGCGCCAGCAGCCAAGAAGGGGTGCGGGACACAGATACGCAGTATTTT
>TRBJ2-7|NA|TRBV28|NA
CASSYVSSYEQYF
TGTGCCAGCAGTTACGTTAGCTCCTACGAGCAGTACTTC
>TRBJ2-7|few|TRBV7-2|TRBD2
CASSYGTSGTYEQYF
TGTGCCAGCAGCTACGGGACTAGCGGGACCTACGAGCAGTACTTC
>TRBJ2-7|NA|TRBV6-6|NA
CASSYSKRYYEQYF
TGTGCCAGCAGTTACTCGAAGCGATACTACGAGCAGTACTTC
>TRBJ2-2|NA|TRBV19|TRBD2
CASNHPGLAGGFTGELFF
TGTGCCAGTAACCACCCGGGACTAGCGGGAGGCTTCACCGGGGAGCTGTTTTTT
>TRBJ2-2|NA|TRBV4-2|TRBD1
CASSQEVGQPTLFF
TGTGCCAGCAGCCAAGAGGTGGGACAGCCGACGCTGTTTTTT
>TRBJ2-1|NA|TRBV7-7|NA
CASSPGTYNEQFF
TGTGCTAGCAGCCCCGGGACTTACAATGAGCAGTTCTTC
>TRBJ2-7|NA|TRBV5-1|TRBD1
CASKRDRGSYEQYF
TGCGCCAGCAAAAGGGACAGGGGGTCCTACGAGCAGTACTTC
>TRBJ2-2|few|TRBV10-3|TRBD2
CAISERTSGRKPITGELFF
TGTGCCATCAGTGAGCGGACTAGCGGGAGAAAGCCGATCACCGGGGAGCTGTTTTTT
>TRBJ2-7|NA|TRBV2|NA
CASSVEAEPRLF
TGTGCCAGCAGTGTCGAGGCCGAGCCCAGATTATTC
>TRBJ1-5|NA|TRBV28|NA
CASSSVGAGVLNQPQHF
TGTGCCAGCAGTTCGGTGGGGGCAGGGGTCCTCAATCAGCCCCAGCATTTT
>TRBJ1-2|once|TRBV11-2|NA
CASSLVPAANYGYTF
TGTGCCAGCAGCTTAGTTCCGGCGGCCAACTATGGCTACACCTTC
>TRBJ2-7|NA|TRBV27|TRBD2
CASSEPGLAVYEQYF
TGTGCCAGCAGCGAACCGGGACTAGCGGTCTACGAGCAGTACTTC
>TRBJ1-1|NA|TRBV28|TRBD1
CASSPPGQVNTEAFF
TGTGCCAGCAGTCCTCCGGGACAGGTGAACACTGAAGCTTTCTTT
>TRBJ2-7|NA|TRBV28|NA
CASSLPGGGQTSYEQYF
TGTGCCAGCAGCTTACCCGGGGGGGGACAGACCTCCTACGAGCAGTACTTC
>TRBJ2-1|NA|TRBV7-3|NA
CASSLSHRTHSYNEQFF
TGTGCCAGCAGCTTAAGCCACAGGACCCACTCCTACAATGAGCAGTTCTTC
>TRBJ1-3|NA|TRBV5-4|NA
CASSYARGASGNTIYF
TGTGCCAGCAGCTACGCACGGGGGGCTTCTGGAAACACCATATATTTT
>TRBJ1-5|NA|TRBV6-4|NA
CASSAAGTYNQPQHF
TGTGCCAGCAGTGCGGCCGGGACTTACAATCAGCCCCAGCATTTT
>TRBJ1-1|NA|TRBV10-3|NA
CAISGGGTEAFF
TGTGCCATCAGTGGAGGGGGCACTGAAGCTTTCTTT
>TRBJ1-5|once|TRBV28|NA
CASSRLHSNQPQHF
TGTGCCAGCAGTCGATTACATAGCAATCAGCCCCAGCATTTT
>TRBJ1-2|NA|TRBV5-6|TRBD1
CASSDRGANYGYTF
TGTGCCAGCAGCGACAGGGGGGCTAACTATGGCTACACCTTC
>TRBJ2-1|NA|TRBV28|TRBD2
CASSWEGEQFF
TGTGCCAGCAGTTGGGAGGGAGAGCAGTTCTTC
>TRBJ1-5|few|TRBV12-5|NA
CASGPTQGRQPQHF
TGTGCTAGTGGTCCGACCCAGGGCCGGCAGCCCCAGCATTTT
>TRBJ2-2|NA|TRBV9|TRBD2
CASSVGGGATGELFF
TGTGCCAGCAGCGTAGGCGGGGGGGCGACCGGGGAGCTGTTTTTT
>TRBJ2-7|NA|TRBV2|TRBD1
CASFRDRGGLDYEQYF
TGTGCCAGCTTCCGGGACAGGGGAGGCTTAGACTACGAGCAGTACTTC
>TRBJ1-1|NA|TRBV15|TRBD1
CATSRDWGQGTGTEAFF
TGTGCCACCAGCAGAGATTGGGGACAGGGGACCGGCACTGAAGCTTTCTTT
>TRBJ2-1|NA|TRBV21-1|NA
CASSNRDQREFPNNEQFF
TGTGCCAGCAGCAACAGGGACCAGCGGGAGTTTCCCAACAATGAGCAGTTCTTC
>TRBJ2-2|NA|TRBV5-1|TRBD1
CASLPGTANTGELFF
TGCGCCAGCCTACCAGGGACAGCCAACACCGGGGAGCTGTTTTTT
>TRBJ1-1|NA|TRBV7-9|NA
CASSLRPTGTEAFF
TGTGCCAGCAGCTTGCGTCCAACGGGCACTGAAGCTTTCTTT
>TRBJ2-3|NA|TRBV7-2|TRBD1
CASSFDRVGATDTQYF
TGTGCCAGCAGCTTCGACAGGGTGGGGGCCACAGATACGCAGTATTTT
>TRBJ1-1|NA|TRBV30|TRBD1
CAWSSKHRGQKWGIMNTEAFF
TGTGCCTGGAGTAGTAAGCATAGGGGGCAGAAATGGGGCATCATGAACACTGAAGCTTTCTTT
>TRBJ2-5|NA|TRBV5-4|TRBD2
CASSSGLAVETQYF
TGTGCCAGCAGCTCCGGACTAGCGGTTGAGACCCAGTACTTC
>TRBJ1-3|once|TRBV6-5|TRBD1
CASSLRGLVLDTIYF
TGTGCCAGCAGTTTGAGGGGGCTCGTCTTAGACACCATATATTTT
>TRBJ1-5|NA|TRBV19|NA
CASSPPPGNQPQHF
TGTGCCAGTAGTCCCCCCCCCGGCAATCAGCCCCAGCATTTT
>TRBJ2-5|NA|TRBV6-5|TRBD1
CASSGRGETQYF
TGTGCCAGCAGCGGCAGGGGGGAGACCCAGTACTTC
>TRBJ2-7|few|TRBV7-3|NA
CASSSEPGDYEQYF
TGTGCCAGCAGCTCCGAGCCGGGAGACTACGAGCAGTACTTC
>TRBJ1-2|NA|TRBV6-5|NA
CASRTGDGYTF
TGTGCCAGCAGAACGGGGGATGGCTACACCTTC
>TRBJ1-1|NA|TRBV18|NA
CASSHDRETEAFF
TGTGCCAGCTCACACGACCGGGAGACTGAAGCTTTCTTT
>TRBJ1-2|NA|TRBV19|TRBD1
CASGDRRYGYTF
TGTGCCAGCGGGGACAGGAGGTATGGCTACACCTTC
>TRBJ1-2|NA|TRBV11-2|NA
CASSLEARAGDYGYTF
TGTGCCAGCAGCTTAGAGGCGAGGGCAGGGGACTATGGCTACACCTTC
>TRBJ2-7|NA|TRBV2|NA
CASRPETGYEQYF
TGTGCCAGCCGGCCAGAGACAGGCTACGAGCAGTACTTC
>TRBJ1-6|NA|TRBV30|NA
CAWSVVREDSPLHF
TGTGCCTGGAGTGTAGTCCGAGAAGATTCACCCCTCCACTTT
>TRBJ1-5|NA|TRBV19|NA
CASSIGGISNQPQHF
TGTGCCAGTAGTATCGGGGGGATTAGCAATCAGCCCCAGCATTTT
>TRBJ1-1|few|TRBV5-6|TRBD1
CASSPTQGADTEAFF
TGTGCCAGCAGCCCTACACAGGGGGCCGACACTGAAGCTTTCTTT
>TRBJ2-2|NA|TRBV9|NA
CASSRQPLNTGELFF
TGTGCCAGCAGTCGACAGCCCCTGAACACCGGGGAGCTGTTTTTT
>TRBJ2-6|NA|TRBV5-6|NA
CASSLNRHSNVLTF
TGTGCCAGCAGCTTGAACAGGCATAGCAACGTCCTGACTTTC
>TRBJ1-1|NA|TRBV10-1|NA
CASSAGQLHPNTEAFF
TGCGCCAGCAGTGCCGGACAGCTTCATCCCAACACTGAAGCTTTCTTT
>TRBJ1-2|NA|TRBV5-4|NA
CASSLGGRRDYGYTF
TGTGCCAGCAGCTTGGGGGGGAGGCGAGACTATGGCTACACCTTC
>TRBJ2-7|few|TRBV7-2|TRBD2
CASSRTSGGREGQYF
TGTGCCAGCAGCCGGACTAGCGGGGGGCGGGAGGGGCAGTACTTC
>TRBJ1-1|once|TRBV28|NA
CASSPGSITEAFF
TGTGCCAGCAGTCCAGGGTCGATCACTGAAGCTTTCTTT
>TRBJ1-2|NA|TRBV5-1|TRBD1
CASSLDGQEGYTF
TGCGCCAGCAGCCTGGACGGACAGGAAGGGTACACCTTC
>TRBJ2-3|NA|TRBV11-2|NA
CASTRFQAGTDTQYF
TGTGCCAGCACCCGATTCCAAGCGGGCACAGATACGCAGTATTTT
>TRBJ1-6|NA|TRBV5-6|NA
CASSLGQLNSPLHF
TGTGCCAGCAGCTTGGGACAGCTGAATTCACCCCTCCACTTT
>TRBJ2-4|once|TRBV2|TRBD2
CASSQAPSGRGENIQYF
TGTGCCAGCAGTCAAGCCCCTAGCGGGAGAGGGGAAAACATTCAGTACTTC